The clone carrying this TCR beta chain has just one count. Participants, about 18 to 90 years old, spanned 25 or so US areas. In assigning cohorts, the study relied on participant-reported clinical history. As processed by the authors: Quantification of nucleated cells was approximated via reference gene primer amplification. Assay used: immunoSEQ multiplex PCR; TCRdb lists only in-frame clones, some missing. Clone size and the V and J calls come from that table; the DNA yielded D and trimming. The repertoire holds some 270,000 clones, with over 85% as singletons. The data were taken from a study of blood T cell repertoires in COVID-19. Looking at the study overall: In each case, the material was cDNA or gDNA derived from T cells, B-cell-depleted T cells, or PBMCs.

Input material: PBMCs or T cells enriched from blood (not recorded which). The sequence derives from a woman aged 55-75 years who had recovered from COVID-19.

CDR3 bases: TGTGCCAGCAGCACGAGGACAGTAAGCTACAATGAGCAGTTCTTC. It encodes CASSTRTVSYNEQFF. The chain combines TRBV9 with TRBJ2-1; D is possibly TRBD1 (6 bases). The V and J ends lost 4 bases and 3 bases respectively, with 14 bases between them. The germline CDR1 and CDR2 sequences are SGDLS and YYNGEE. The CDR3 length is 15 residues.